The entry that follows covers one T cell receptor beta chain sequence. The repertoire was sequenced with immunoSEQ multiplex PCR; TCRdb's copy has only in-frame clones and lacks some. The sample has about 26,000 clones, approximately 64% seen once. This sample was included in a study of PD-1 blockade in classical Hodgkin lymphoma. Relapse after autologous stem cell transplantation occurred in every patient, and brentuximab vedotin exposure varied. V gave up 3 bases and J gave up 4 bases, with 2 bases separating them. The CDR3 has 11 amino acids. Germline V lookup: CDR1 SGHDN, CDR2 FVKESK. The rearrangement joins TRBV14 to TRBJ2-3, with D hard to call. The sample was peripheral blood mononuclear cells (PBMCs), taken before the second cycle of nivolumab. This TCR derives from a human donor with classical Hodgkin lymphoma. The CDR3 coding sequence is TGTGCCAGCAGCCAGGCAGATACGCAGTATTTT. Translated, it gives CASSQADTQYF.